The clone carrying this T cell receptor beta chain has only a few counts. Its target is not known. Extraction and reverse transcription of RNA yielded cDNA as the sequencing template. Profiled with immunoSEQ multiplex PCR; TCRdb holds only in-frame clones, not every one. Counted here are more than 95,000 clones, approximately 47% occurring once; the ten biggest clones make up about 10%. This sample is part of a study of CD8+ T cells in alopecia areata. General observations from the study: Patients displayed less clarity in TCR sharing than mice, a finding possibly related to HLA.

The sequence was obtained from a human donor with alopecia areata. Sequencing was carried out using NKG2D-low CD8+ T cells sorted from blood.

The CDR3 coding sequence is TGTGCCAGCAGTTTAGGCGGGGACTTCACAGATACGCAGTATTTT. Residues: CASSLGGDFTDTQYF. V and J are TRBV28 and TRBJ2-3; possible D gene TRBD2, 6 bases. Germline loops: CDR1 MDHEN, CDR2 SYDVKM. The CDR3 has 15 residues. Deletions cut 2 bases from V and 2 bases from J, with 11 bases between.